One and the same sample provided the 32 T cell receptor beta chains below, sequenced in a study of blood T cells in healthy people across ages. A J-beta primer mix and a sample-barcoded 5' primer were used in a second PCR of about 7 to 12 cycles. From the 5' RACE reads, TCRdb called clonotypes with MiXCR, one entry per CDR3 protein. The sample has over 450,000 distinct CDR3 sequences, around 24% seen once. These data are also associated with another study on T cells of mothers and their children.

Sequences were obtained from blood. Receptors originate from a boy aged 5-17 years in good health.

About this clonotype: The junction and the germline gene differ at one end; a read error may be behind it. This chain connects TRBV29-1 to TRBJ2-7, with D possibly TRBD1 on 6 matching bases. The germline CDR1 and CDR2 sequences are SQVTM and ANQGSEA. The CDR3 covers 14 residues. The CDR3 DNA follows: TGCAGCGTTGGAGACGCAGGGGTCTCCCACGAGCAGTACTTC. Translating gives CSVGDAGVSHEQYF.

In DNA, the CDR3 is TGCAGTGCTAGAGAGGGACACAGCAATCAGCCCCAGCATTTT. Its protein is CSAREGHSNQPQHF. The chain joins TRBV20-1 to TRBJ1-5; maybe TRBD1 (6 bases). Trimming removed 0 bases at V and 1 base at J, with 7 bases between. CDR3 size: 14 residues. The germline V gene encodes CDR1 DFQATT and CDR2 SNEGSKA (reference sequence).

This chain links TRBV5-1 with TRBJ2-5; D is possibly TRBD2 (5 bases). The end of the DNA aligns better with TRBJ2-1, so the J call may be wrong. Germline V lookup: CDR1 SGHRS, CDR2 YFSETQ. The CDR3 runs to 16 residues. This CDR3 reads CASSGRAVLRYNEQFF. The CDR3 DNA sequence: TGCGCCAGCAGCGGGCGAGCGGTCCTGAGGTACAATGAGCAGTTCTTC.

The count of this clonotype is one. The V call is TRBV7-9, the J call TRBJ2-7; D ambiguous. Germline V gene data show CDR1 as SEHNR and CDR2 as FQNEAQ (reference sequence). The CDR3 runs 13 residues. V shed 5 bases and J shed 4 bases, with 12 bases lying between them. The CDR3 loop is CASSALGSYEQYF. DNA of the CDR3: TGTGCCAGCAGCGCGCTAGGGTCGTACGAGCAGTACTTC.

This clonotype occurred a few times. The chain joins TRBV25-1 to TRBJ2-5; D might be TRBD2 (5 bases). Matching the DNA end better, TRBJ2-7 makes the J call doubtful. The CDR3 contains 13 residues. From germline, CDR1 is MGHDK and CDR2 SYGVNS. The CDR3 loop reads CASSRAAAYEQYF. CDR3 bases: TGTGCCAGCAGTCGAGCGGCAGCCTACGAGCAGTACTTC.

This clonotype has more than one count but fewer than ten. The chain is built from TRBV6-1 and TRBJ2-6; 10 nucleotides line up with TRBD1. Germline V gives CDR1 MNHNS, CDR2 SASEGT. With 4 bases clipped from V and 3 bases from J, the junction kept 6 bases outside the gene matches. The CDR3 is made up of 17 amino acids. The CDR3: CASSVRQGAVGANVLTF. The CDR3 region has the DNA TGTGCCAGCAGTGTTAGACAGGGGGCGGTTGGGGCCAACGTCCTGACTTTC.

Points on this clonotype: The germline gene is not matched at one end of the junction; a read error may be the cause. This chain connects TRBV20-1 to TRBJ2-7, with D possibly being TRBD1 or TRBD2 (5 bases each). This CDR3 spans 11 amino acids. Germline loops: CDR1 DFQATT, CDR2 SNEGSKA (reference sequence). The CDR3 is CSATGRGFYVF. The DNA of the CDR3 is TGCAGTGCAACCGGACGGGGCTTCTACGTCTTC.

The chain uses TRBV4-3 and TRBJ1-6; 7 bases align to TRBD1. The V and J ends lost 0 bases and 10 bases, in that order; junction bases with no gene match: 12. This CDR3 is built from 17 residues. The V gene's germline CDR1 is LGHNA and CDR2 YSLEER. In DNA, the CDR3 is TGCGCCAGCAGCCAAGATCTACTGGCAGGGGGAGACTCACCCCTCCACTTT. As protein: CASSQDLLAGGDSPLHF.

About this clonotype itself: Germline and junction disagree at one end, which may indicate a read error. J is TRBJ2-5 and V is TRBV20-1; either TRBD1 or TRBD2 may fit D (7 bases each). The DNA end lines up better with TRBJ2-1; the J call may be wrong. In germline, CDR1 is DFQATT, CDR2 SNEGSKA (reference sequence). The CDR3 has 15 amino acids. DNA of the CDR3: TGCAGTGCTGTCCACGGGGGGACAGACTACAGTGAGCAGTTCTTC. It specifies CSAVHGGTDYSEQFF.

This clonotype has more than one count but fewer than ten. One end of the junction is discordant with germline, which a read error may explain. The chain recombines TRBV20-1 with TRBJ2-7; 9 nucleotides line up with TRBD1. Germline CDR1 DFQATT, CDR2 SNEGSKA (reference sequence). The CDR3 extends over 14 amino acids. This CDR3 reads CSATPTGGYYERYF. As DNA, the CDR3 is TGCAGTGCTACGCCGACAGGGGGATACTACGAGCGGTACTTC.

This clonotype was picked up a small number of times. V gene TRBV7-2 combines with J gene TRBJ2-1, with D perhaps TRBD2 (6 bases). The CDR3 loop spans 15 amino acids. V lost 6 bases and J 1 base, leaving 13 bases between the germline ends. The germline V gene has CDR1 SGHTA and CDR2 FQGNSA. The DNA of the CDR3 is TGTGCCAGCAGAGTCACCGGGACTTCCTACAATGAGCAGTTCTTC. This codes for CASRVTGTSYNEQFF.

This clonotype showed up many times. This chain connects TRBV12-3 or TRBV12-4 to TRBJ1-1; D might be TRBD1 (5 bases). The ends were cut back, 6 bases at V and 1 base at J, with 9 bases in the middle. The CDR3 is 13 residues long. The CDR3 region has the DNA TGTGCCAGCAGCTTAACAGGGAACACTGAAGCTTTCTTT. This encodes CASSLTGNTEAFF.

The chain couples TRBV20-1 to TRBJ2-7, with a tentative D call TRBD2 (6 bases). CDR1 DFQATT and CDR2 SNEGSKA come from the germline V gene (reference sequence). V lost 5 bases to trimming and J lost 0 bases, with 17 bases between them. This CDR3 is built from 15 residues. The CDR3 here is CSASRGAGVSYEQYF. The CDR3 DNA is TGCAGTGCTTCCCGGGGAGCGGGCGTCTCCTACGAGCAGTACTTC.

This clonotype was picked up a small number of times. This chain links TRBV5-5 with TRBJ1-4; D not certain. Per the germline V gene, CDR1 is SGHKS and CDR2 is YYEKEE (reference sequence). V lost 0 bases and J 0 bases, leaving 12 bases between the germline ends. The length of the CDR3 is 17 residues. CDR3: CASSLDSPTATNEKLFF. The DNA of the CDR3 is TGTGCCAGCAGCTTGGACAGCCCGACGGCAACTAATGAAAAACTGTTTTTT. Complete variable domain (other parts from reference TRBV5-5 and TRBJ1-4): DAGVTQSPTHLIKTRGQQVTLRCSPISGHKSVSWYQQVLGQGPQFIFQYYEKEERGRGNFPDRFSARQFPNYSSELNVNALLLGDSALYLCASSLDSPTATNEKLFFGSGTQLSVL.

This chain links TRBV4-3 with TRBJ2-1; D is ambiguous. The end of the DNA aligns better with TRBJ2-7, so the J call may be wrong. In germline, CDR1 is LGHNA, CDR2 YSLEER. This CDR3 region has 15 residues. The CDR3 DNA follows: TGCGCCAGCAGCCAAGACGTCAGTTCCCCCTACGAGCAGTACTTC. As protein: CASSQDVSSPYEQYF.

The sample holds a few counts of this clonotype. This chain joins TRBV9 and TRBJ2-3, with 8 bases lining up with TRBD1. This CDR3 region has 15 residues. Germline V gives CDR1 SGDLS, CDR2 YYNGEE. Trimming at V came to 3 bases and at J to 2 bases, leaving 5 bases not matched to a gene. CDR3 sequence: CASSGQGSLTDTQYF. The CDR3 nucleotides are TGTGCCAGCAGCGGACAGGGGAGCCTCACAGATACGCAGTATTTT.

This clonotype appeared many times. The chain joins TRBV12-3 or TRBV12-4 to TRBJ2-5; weak D call: TRBD1 (6 bases). CDR3 length: 13 amino acids. V was cut by 5 bases and J by 5 bases, with 12 bases left in between. The CDR3 sequence is CASSPGARETQYF. The CDR3 DNA sequence: TGTGCCAGCAGTCCAGGGGCACGGGAGACCCAGTACTTC.

This clonotype has just a few counts. The CDR3 reads CASSQKALPFTDTQYF. CDR3 DNA: TGCGCCAGCAGCCAGAAAGCCCTCCCTTTCACAGATACGCAGTATTTT. The gene calls are TRBV4-1 and TRBJ2-3; D uncertain. The CDR3 totals 16 residues. Germline assignment: CDR1 MGHRA and CDR2 YSYEKL. Between the trimmed V and J ends, which lost 3 bases and 2 bases, there was a span of 15 bases.

There are many counts of this clonotype. The gene calls are TRBV11-2 and TRBJ2-1, with 9 bases lining up with TRBD1. The CDR3 has 15 amino acids. V trimming: 3 bases; J trimming: 3 bases; junction bases outside the gene matches: 3. Germline CDR1 is SGHAT and CDR2 is FQNNGV. CDR3 in DNA: TGTGCCAGCAGCTTCGGACAGGGGTACTACAATGAGCAGTTCTTC. It is translated as CASSFGQGYYNEQFF. Complete variable domain (other parts from reference TRBV11-2 and TRBJ2-1): EAGVAQSPRYKIIEKRQSVAFWCNPISGHATLYWYQQILGQGPKLLIQFQNNGVVDDSQLPKDRFSAERLKGVDSTLKIQPAKLEDSAVYLCASSFGQGYYNEQFFGPGTRLTVL.

The V gene is TRBV29-1, the J gene TRBJ2-1; 9 bases match TRBD1. The germline gives CDR1 SQVTM, CDR2 ANQGSEA. Germline trimming cut 7 bases from V and 2 bases from J; bases unmatched to any gene: 3. CDR3 size: 13 residues. CDR3 in DNA: TGCAGCGCCCGGGACAGGGCCTACAATGAGCAGTTCTTC. This sequence encodes CSARDRAYNEQFF.

The chain recombines TRBV4-3 with TRBJ2-5, with a weak D call TRBD2 (6 bases). Trimming left V 1 base short and J 1 base short, with 16 bases between. This CDR3 is built from 17 residues. In germline, CDR1 is LGHNA, CDR2 YSLEER. DNA for the CDR3: TGCGCCAGCAGCCAAGGACTAGTGCCTCACGTCCAAGAGACCCAGTACTTC. Its protein product is CASSQGLVPHVQETQYF.

This chain links TRBV5-1 with TRBJ2-4, with 9 bases aligning to TRBD2. V was pared by 1 base and J by 4 bases, with 6 bases of the junction left unmatched. Germline-derived CDR1 and CDR2 are SGHRS and YFSETQ. CDR3 size: 16 residues. The CDR3 spells CASSLMASGMKNIQYF. CDR3 sequence (DNA): TGCGCCAGCAGCTTGATGGCTAGCGGGATGAAAAACATTCAGTACTTC.

The table lists this clonotype with a few counts. This chain links TRBV29-1 with TRBJ2-1; 9 positions match TRBD2. V was pared by 4 bases and J by 5 bases, with 18 bases of the junction left unmatched. The CDR3 runs 18 residues. CDR1 and CDR2 from the germline V gene are SQVTM and ANQGSEA. Here the CDR3 reads CSVGFVLAGEGVNNEQFF. For the CDR3, the DNA is TGCAGCGTTGGCTTTGTATTAGCGGGAGAGGGCGTGAACAATGAGCAGTTCTTC.

CDR3 amino acids: CASSWVGGEQFF. CDR3 coding DNA: TGTGCCAGCAGCTGGGTGGGCGGCGAGCAGTTCTTC. V gene TRBV11-2 combines with J gene TRBJ2-1; D uncertain. The CDR3 has 12 amino acids. Germline values: CDR1 SGHAT, CDR2 FQNNGV. Trimming removed 4 bases at V and 10 bases at J, with 11 bases between.

This clonotype came up a few times. The V and J genes are TRBV27 and TRBJ2-7; D possibly matches TRBD1 or TRBD2 (5 bases each). CDR3 length: 13 amino acids. The V gene's germline CDR1 is MNHEY and CDR2 SMNVEV (reference sequence). Trimming pared 8 bases from V and 2 bases from J, leaving 13 bases between. The chain's CDR3 is CASARRGAYEQYF. The CDR3 nucleotides are TGTGCCAGCGCTCGGAGAGGGGCCTACGAGCAGTACTTC.

This clonotype was counted only a few times. The chain has TRBV20-1 and TRBJ1-5; the D is unclear. This CDR3 region has 16 residues. Germline values: CDR1 DFQATT, CDR2 SNEGSKA (reference sequence). The V end was cut by 6 bases, the J end by 0 bases, with 18 bases between. The CDR3 nucleotides read TGCAGTGCGAGGGAGCTGGGCGGATATAGCAATCAGCCCCAGCATTTT. Translation gives CSARELGGYSNQPQHF.

This clonotype was seen only a few times. The chain uses TRBV7-9 and TRBJ2-2; the match to TRBD2 covers 13 bases. CDR3 length equals 16 residues. The junction had 3 bases not matched to a gene; V was cut back by 5 bases and J by 3 bases. From germline, CDR1 is SEHNR and CDR2 FQNEAQ (reference sequence). In nucleotides, the CDR3 is TGTGCCAGCAGCCGACTAGCGGGAGGTCACACCGGGGAGCTGTTTTTT. Residues: CASSRLAGGHTGELFF.

The rearrangement uses TRBV5-6 and TRBJ2-1; D perhaps matches TRBD1 (6 bases). Germline CDR1 reads SGHDT; CDR2 reads YYEEEE. V lost 4 bases to trimming and J lost 5 bases, with 7 bases between them. The length of the CDR3 is 12 residues. CDR3 nucleotide sequence: TGTGCCAGCAGCGGGGACAACAATGAGCAGTTCTTC. Translation gives CASSGDNNEQFF.

This clonotype was picked up a small number of times. V gene TRBV14 combines with J gene TRBJ2-5; 9 nucleotides align to TRBD1. The germline V gene encodes CDR1 SGHDN and CDR2 FVKESK. The trim removed 1 base at V and 2 bases at J, leaving 5 bases unmatched. The CDR3 sequence is 16 residues long. The CDR3 here is CASSQAQDRGQETQYF. The CDR3 DNA reads TGTGCCAGCAGCCAAGCTCAGGACAGGGGTCAAGAGACCCAGTACTTC.

A remark on this clonotype: The junction does not match germline at one end; this may be a read error. This chain joins TRBV7-9 and TRBJ2-6; 7 nucleotides line up with TRBD2. This CDR3 spans 16 amino acids. Germline CDR1 reads SEHNR; CDR2 reads FQNEAQ (reference sequence). The CDR3, as DNA: TGTGCCAGCACCTTATCGGGGGGCTCTGGGGCCAACGTCCTGACTTTC. Its translation is CASTLSGGSGANVLTF.

J is TRBJ1-1 and V is TRBV7-9; a weak D match, TRBD1 (5 bases). Germline V gene sequence: CDR1 SEHNR, CDR2 FQNEAQ (reference sequence). The CDR3 is 15 amino acids. V lost 5 bases, J lost 1 base, and 14 bases lay in between. CDR3 sequence reads: CASSQAGLRNTEAFF. As DNA, the CDR3 is TGTGCCAGCAGCCAAGCAGGGCTACGGAACACTGAAGCTTTCTTT.

This clonotype appeared a few times. The chain links TRBV20-1 to TRBJ2-5, with D perhaps TRBD1 (6 bases). Germline CDR1 and CDR2: DFQATT and SNEGSKA (reference sequence). V dropped 5 bases and J dropped 4 bases, with 20 bases sitting between them. This CDR3 has 15 amino acids. This CDR3 is CSADETGQISETQYF. In DNA form, the CDR3 reads TGCAGTGCTGACGAAACGGGACAAATATCAGAGACCCAGTACTTC.